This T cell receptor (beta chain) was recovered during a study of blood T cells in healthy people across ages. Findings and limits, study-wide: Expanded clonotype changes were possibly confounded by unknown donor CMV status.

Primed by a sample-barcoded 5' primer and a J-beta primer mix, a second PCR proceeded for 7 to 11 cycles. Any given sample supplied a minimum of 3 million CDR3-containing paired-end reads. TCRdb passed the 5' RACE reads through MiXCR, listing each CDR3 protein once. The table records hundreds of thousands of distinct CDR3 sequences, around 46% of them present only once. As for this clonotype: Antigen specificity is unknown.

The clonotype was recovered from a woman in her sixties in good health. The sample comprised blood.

The CDR3 sequence is CASSLGDSYYTDTQYF. For the CDR3, the DNA is TGTGCCAGCAGCTTAGGGGACAGCTACTACACAGATACGCAGTATTTT. The J gene is TRBJ2-3, the V gene TRBV7-8, with 7 nucleotides matching TRBD1. The CDR3 length is 16 residues. The ends lost 1 base at V and 2 bases at J; junction bases unmatched: 6. CDR1 is SGHVS, CDR2 FQNEAQ, per germline.